The count of the clone carrying this T cell receptor (beta chain) is one. Germline CDR1 and CDR2: MNHNS and SASEGT. The CDR3 length is 14 residues. V was shortened by 2 bases and J by 10 bases, with 17 bases between the two germline ends. The data were taken from a study of blood T cell repertoires in COVID-19. Study processing details: Estimation of nucleated cell counts relied on the amplification of reference gene primers. Assay: immunoSEQ multiplex PCR; the TCRdb copy retains only in-frame clones and omits some. Clone size and V and J calls were adopted from that table, with D and trimming inferred from the DNA. The table records a few hundred thousand clones, roughly 84% of them present only once.

The clonotype comes from a woman aged 25 to 39 who had recovered from COVID-19. Sequencing was performed on PBMCs or T cells enriched from blood (not recorded which). The chain is built from TRBV6-1 and TRBJ1-1; TRBD1 is a possible D gene (5 bases). CDR3 in DNA: TGTGCCAGCAGTGAAACTTTGGTCCGGGGGACAGCTTTCTTT. Amino acids: CASSETLVRGTAFF.